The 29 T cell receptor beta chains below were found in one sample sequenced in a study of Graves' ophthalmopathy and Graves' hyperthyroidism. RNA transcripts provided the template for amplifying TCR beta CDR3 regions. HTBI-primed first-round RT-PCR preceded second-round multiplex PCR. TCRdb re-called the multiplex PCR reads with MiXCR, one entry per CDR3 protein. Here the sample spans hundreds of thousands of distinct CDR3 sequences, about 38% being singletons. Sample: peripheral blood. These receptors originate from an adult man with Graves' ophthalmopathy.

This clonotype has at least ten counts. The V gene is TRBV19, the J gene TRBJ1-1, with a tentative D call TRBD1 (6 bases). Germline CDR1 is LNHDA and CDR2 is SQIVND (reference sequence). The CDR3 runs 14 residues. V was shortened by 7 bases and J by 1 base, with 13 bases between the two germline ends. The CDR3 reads CASISTTGNTEAFF. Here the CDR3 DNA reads TGTGCCAGTATTTCAACGACAGGGAACACTGAAGCTTTCTTT.

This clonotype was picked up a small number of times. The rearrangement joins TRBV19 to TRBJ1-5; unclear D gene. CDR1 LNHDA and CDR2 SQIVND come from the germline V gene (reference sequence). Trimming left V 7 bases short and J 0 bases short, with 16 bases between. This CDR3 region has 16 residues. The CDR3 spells CASISGGIYSNQPQHF. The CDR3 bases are TGTGCCAGTATCTCCGGCGGGATCTATAGCAATCAGCCCCAGCATTTT.

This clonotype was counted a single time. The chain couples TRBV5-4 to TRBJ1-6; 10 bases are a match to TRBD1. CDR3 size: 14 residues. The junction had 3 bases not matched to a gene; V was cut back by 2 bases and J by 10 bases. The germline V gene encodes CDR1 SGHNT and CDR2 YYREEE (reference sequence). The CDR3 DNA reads TGTGCCAGCAGCTTCCGGGACAGGGGCTCACCCCTCCACTTT. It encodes CASSFRDRGSPLHF.

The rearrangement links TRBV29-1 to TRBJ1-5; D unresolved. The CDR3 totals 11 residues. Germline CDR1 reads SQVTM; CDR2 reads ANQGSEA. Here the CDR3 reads CSDWTDQPQHF. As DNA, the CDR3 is TGCAGTGACTGGACGGATCAGCCCCAGCATTTT.

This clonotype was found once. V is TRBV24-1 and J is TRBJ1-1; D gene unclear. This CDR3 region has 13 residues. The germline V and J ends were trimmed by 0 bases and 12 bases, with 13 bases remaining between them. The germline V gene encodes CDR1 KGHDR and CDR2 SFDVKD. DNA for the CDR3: TGTGCCACCAGTGATTTGGGCGCTGGTAGAACTTTCTTT. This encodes CATSDLGAGRTFF.

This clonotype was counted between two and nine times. The CDR3: CASSLARQGAIITGELFF. The DNA for the CDR3 is TGCGCCAGCAGCTTAGCCCGACAGGGGGCCATCATCACCGGGGAGCTGTTTTTT. The chain carries TRBV5-1 and TRBJ2-2; TRBD1 matches at 10 bases. CDR1 and CDR2 from the germline V gene are SGHRS and YFSETQ. CDR3 length: 18 amino acids. V lost 2 bases and J lost 4; bases outside the gene matches: 11.

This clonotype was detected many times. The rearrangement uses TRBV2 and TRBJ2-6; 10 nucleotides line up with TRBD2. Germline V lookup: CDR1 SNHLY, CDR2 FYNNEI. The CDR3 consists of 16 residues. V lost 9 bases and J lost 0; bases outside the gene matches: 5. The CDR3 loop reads CARDSGGSSGANVLTF. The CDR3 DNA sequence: TGTGCCAGAGATAGCGGGGGGAGCTCTGGGGCCAACGTCCTGACTTTC.

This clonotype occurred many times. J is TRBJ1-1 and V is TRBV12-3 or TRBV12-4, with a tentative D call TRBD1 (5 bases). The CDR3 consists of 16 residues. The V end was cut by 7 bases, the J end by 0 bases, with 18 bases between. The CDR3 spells CASNTIFRGMNTEAFF. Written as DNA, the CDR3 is TGTGCCAGCAACACCATCTTCCGGGGGATGAACACTGAAGCTTTCTTT.

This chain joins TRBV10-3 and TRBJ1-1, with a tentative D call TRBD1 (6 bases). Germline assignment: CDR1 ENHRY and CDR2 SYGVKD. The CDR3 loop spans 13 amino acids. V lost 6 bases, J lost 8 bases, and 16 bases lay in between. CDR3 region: CAIREQGGLEAFF. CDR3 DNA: TGTGCCATCAGGGAACAGGGAGGCCTCGAAGCTTTCTTT.

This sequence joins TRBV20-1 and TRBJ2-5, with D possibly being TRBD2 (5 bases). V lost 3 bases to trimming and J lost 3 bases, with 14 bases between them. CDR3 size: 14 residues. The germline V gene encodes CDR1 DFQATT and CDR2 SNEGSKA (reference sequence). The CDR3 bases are TGCAGTGCTAGGGGGAGAGGAAAAGAAGAGACCCAGTACTTC. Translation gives CSARGRGKEETQYF.

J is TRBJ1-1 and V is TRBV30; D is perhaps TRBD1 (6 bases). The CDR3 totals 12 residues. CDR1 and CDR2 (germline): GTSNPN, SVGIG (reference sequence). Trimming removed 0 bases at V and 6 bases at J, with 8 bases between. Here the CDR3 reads CAWSVGAAEAFF. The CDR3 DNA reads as TGTGCCTGGAGTGTGGGGGCCGCTGAAGCTTTCTTT. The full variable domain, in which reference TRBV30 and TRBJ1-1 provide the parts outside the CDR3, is SQTIHQWPATLVQPVGSPLSLECTVEGTSNPNLYWYRQAAGRGLQLLFYSVGIGQISSEVPQNLSASRPQDRQFILSSKKLLLSDSGFYLCAWSVGAAEAFFGQGTRLTVV.

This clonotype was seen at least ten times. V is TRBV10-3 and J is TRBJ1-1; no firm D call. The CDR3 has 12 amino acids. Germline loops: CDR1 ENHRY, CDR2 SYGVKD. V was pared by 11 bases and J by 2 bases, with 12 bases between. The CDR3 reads CAAGRPNTEAFF. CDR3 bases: TGTGCCGCCGGGAGGCCTAACACTGAAGCTTTCTTT.

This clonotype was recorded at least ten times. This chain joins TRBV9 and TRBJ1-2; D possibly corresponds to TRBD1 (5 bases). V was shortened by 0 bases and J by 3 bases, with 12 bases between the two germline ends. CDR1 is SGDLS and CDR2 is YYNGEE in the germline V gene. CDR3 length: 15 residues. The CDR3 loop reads CASSVVNGAYYGYTF. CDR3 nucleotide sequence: TGTGCCAGCAGCGTAGTTAACGGGGCTTACTATGGCTACACCTTC.

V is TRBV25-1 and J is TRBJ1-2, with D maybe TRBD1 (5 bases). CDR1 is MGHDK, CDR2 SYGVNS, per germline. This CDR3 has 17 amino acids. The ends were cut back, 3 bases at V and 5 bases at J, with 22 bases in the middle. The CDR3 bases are TGTGCCAGCAGTGAGCGACAATCGACCAGGGCTGGGTATGGCTACACCTTC. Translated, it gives CASSERQSTRAGYGYTF.

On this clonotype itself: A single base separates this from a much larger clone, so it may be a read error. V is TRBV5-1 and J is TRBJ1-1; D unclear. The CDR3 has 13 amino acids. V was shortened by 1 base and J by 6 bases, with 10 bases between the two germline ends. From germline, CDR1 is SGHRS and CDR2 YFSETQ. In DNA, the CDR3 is TGCGCCAGCAGCTTGACTTCGATGGCTGAAGCTTTCTTT. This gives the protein CASSLTSMAEAFF.

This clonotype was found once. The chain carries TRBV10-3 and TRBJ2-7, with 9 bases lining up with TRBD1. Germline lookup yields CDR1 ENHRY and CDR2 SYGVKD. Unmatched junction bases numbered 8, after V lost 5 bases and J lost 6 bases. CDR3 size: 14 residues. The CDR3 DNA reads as TGTGCCATCAGTAACACCGGGACAGGGTTCGAGCAGTACTTC. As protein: CAISNTGTGFEQYF.

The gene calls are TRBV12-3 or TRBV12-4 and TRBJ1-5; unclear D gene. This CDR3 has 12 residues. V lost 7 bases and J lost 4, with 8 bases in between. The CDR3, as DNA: TGTGCCAGCAACCCTCCAAATCAGCCCCAGCATTTT. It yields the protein CASNPPNQPQHF.

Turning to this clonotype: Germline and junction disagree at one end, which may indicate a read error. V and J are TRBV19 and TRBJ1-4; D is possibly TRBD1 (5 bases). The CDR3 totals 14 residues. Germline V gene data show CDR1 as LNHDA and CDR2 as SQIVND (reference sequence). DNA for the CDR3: TGTGCCAGTACCTTGGACACCTATAATGAAGAACTGTTTTTT. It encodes CASTLDTYNEELFF.

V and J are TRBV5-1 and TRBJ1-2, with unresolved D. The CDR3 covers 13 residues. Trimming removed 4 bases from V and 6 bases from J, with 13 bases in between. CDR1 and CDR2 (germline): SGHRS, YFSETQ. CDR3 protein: CASSDKMPNGYTF. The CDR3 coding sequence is TGCGCCAGCAGCGATAAGATGCCGAATGGCTACACCTTC.

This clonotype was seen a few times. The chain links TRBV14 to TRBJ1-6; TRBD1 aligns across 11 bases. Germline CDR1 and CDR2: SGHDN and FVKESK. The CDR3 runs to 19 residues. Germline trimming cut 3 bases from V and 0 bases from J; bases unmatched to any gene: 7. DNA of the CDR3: TGTGCCAGCAGCCAGACCGGGACAGGGGGTCACTCCTATAATTCACCCCTCCACTTT. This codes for CASSQTGTGGHSYNSPLHF.

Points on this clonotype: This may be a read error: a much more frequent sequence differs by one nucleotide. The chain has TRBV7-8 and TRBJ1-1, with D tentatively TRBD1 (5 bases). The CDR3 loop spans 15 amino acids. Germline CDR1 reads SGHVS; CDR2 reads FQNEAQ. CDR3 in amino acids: CASSLVGRMNIEASF. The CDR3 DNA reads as TGTGCCAGCAGCTTAGTGGGGCGGATGAACATTGAAGCTTCCTTT.

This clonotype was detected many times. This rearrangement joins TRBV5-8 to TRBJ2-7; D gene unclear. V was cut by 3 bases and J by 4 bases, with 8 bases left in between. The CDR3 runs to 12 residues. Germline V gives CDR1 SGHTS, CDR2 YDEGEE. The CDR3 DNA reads TGTGCCAGCAGCTCGAACCCTTACGAGCAGTACTTC. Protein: CASSSNPYEQYF.

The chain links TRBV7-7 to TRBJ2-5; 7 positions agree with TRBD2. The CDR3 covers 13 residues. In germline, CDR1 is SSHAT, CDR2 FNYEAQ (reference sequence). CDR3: CASASGAQETQYF. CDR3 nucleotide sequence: TGTGCTAGCGCGAGCGGGGCCCAAGAGACCCAGTACTTC.

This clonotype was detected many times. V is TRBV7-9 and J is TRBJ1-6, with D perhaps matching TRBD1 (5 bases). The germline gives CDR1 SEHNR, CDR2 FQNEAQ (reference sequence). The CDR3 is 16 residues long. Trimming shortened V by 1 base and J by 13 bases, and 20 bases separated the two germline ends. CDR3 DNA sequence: TGTGCCAGCAGCTTAGTGGACGGCTCGACGGGGACGCCCCTCCACTTT. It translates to CASSLVDGSTGTPLHF.

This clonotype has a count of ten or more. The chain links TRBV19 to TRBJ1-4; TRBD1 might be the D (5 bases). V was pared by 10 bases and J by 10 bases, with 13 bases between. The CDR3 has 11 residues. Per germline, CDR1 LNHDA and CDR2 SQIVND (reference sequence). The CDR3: CATGQIGKLFF. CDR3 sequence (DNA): TGTGCCACCGGACAAATTGGAAAACTGTTTTTT.

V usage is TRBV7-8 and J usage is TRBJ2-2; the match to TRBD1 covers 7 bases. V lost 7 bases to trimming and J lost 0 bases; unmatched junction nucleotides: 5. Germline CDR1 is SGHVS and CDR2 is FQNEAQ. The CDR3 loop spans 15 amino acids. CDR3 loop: CASTPGQTNTGELFF. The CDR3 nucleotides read TGTGCCAGCACCCCGGGACAGACGAACACCGGGGAGCTGTTTTTT.

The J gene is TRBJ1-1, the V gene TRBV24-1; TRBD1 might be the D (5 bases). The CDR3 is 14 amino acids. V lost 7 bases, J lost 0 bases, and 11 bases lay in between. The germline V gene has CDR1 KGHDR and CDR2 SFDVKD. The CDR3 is CATRDSGMNTEAFF. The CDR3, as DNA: TGTGCCACCAGGGACTCAGGGATGAACACTGAAGCTTTCTTT.

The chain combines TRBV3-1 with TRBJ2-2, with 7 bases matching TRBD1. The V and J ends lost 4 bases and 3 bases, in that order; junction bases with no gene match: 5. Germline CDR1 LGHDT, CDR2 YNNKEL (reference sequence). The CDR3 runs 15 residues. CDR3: CASSPRTGYTGELFF. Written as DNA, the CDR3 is TGTGCCAGCAGCCCCCGGACAGGATACACCGGGGAGCTGTTTTTT.

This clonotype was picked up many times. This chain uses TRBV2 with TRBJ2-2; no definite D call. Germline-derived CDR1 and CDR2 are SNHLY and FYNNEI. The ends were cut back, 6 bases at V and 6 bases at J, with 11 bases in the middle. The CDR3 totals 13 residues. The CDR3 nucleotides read TGTGCCAGCAGAATTACCTTTGCCGGGGAGCTGTTTTTT. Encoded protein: CASRITFAGELFF. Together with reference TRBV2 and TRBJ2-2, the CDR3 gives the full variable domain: EPEVTQTPSHQVTQMGQEVILRCVPISNHLYFYWYRQILGQKVEFLVSFYNNEISEKSEIFDDQFSVERPDGSNFTLKIRSTKLEDSAMYFCASRITFAGELFFGEGSRLTVL.